This T cell receptor beta chain was recorded in a study of PD-1 blockade in classical Hodgkin lymphoma. In the study overall: Treatment was intravenous nivolumab, 3 mg/kg every 2 weeks, until progression.

Profiling relied on immunoSEQ multiplex PCR, and the TCRdb table lists in-frame clones only, not all of them. The repertoire includes 25,000 to 35,000 clones, approximately 70% of them detected once, and about 24% sits in the top ten. General study findings and limits: Significantly greater TCR diversity emerged by C4D1 in CD4+ cells but not CD8+ cells. Those starting nivolumab under 1 year post-ASCT were excluded. TCR diversity at baseline was reported to be reduced in newly diagnosed patients relative to healthy donors.

The patients all showed relapse after autologous stem cell transplantation, while their brentuximab vedotin exposure varied. Trimming shortened V by 8 bases and J by 0 bases, and 18 bases separated the two germline ends. The CDR3 spans 16 residues. CDR1 and CDR2 from the germline V gene are MNHEY and SMNVEV (reference sequence). Turning to this clone: What it binds is unknown.

The chain is built from TRBV27 and TRBJ2-3, with D tentatively TRBD1 or TRBD2 (5 bases each). The sequence came from a human donor with classical Hodgkin lymphoma. The sample here was peripheral blood mononuclear cells (PBMCs), taken before the second cycle of nivolumab. CDR3 in amino acids: CASGTFAAYSTDTQYF. The CDR3 DNA is TGTGCCAGCGGGACGTTCGCCGCCTATAGCACAGATACGCAGTATTTT.